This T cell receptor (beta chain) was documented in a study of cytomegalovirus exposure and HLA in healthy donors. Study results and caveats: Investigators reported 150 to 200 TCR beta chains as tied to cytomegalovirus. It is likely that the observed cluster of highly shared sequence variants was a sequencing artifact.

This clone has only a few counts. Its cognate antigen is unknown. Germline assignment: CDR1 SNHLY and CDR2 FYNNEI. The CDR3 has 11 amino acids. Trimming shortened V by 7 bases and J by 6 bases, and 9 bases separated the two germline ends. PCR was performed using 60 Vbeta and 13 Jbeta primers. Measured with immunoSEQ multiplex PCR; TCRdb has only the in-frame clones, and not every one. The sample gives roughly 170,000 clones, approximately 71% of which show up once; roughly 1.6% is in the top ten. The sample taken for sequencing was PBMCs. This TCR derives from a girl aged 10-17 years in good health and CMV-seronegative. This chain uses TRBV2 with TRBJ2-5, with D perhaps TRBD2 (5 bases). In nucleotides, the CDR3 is TGTGCCAGCATCGGGATCCAGACCCAGTACTTC. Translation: CASIGIQTQYF.